These T cell receptor beta chains were read from a single sample in a study of shared clonotypes between healthy human individuals. The method was immunoSEQ multiplex PCR; TCRdb's version includes in-frame clones alone and lacks a portion of them. The sample includes about 1 million clones, roughly 80% of them seen just once. Sequencing input: memory CD4+ T cells sorted from blood. These receptors all come from a young man in good health. Each CDR3 is given with its conserved first and last residue. Fields, in order: clone size, D gene, J gene, V gene, CDR3 protein, CDR3 DNA. D genes are given only for firm matches. Where a row states a size, it is once, few, many or the class of an expanded clone; other rows omit it.

clone size: -
D gene: -
J gene: TRBJ1-5
V gene: TRBV7-6
CDR3 protein: CASSPSHNGKESQCNQPQHF
CDR3 DNA: TGTGCCAGCAGCCCCTCCCACAACGGGAAAGAGAGTCAGTGCAATCAGCCCCAGCATTTT

clone size: -
D gene: TRBD1
J gene: TRBJ2-2
V gene: TRBV27
CDR3 protein: CASSLGPGQGYTGELFF
CDR3 DNA: TGTGCCAGCAGTTTAGGACCGGGACAGGGATACACCGGGGAGCTGTTTTTT

clone size: few
D gene: -
J gene: TRBJ2-1
V gene: TRBV4-1
CDR3 protein: CASSQDDGGLYNEQFF
CDR3 DNA: TGCGCCAGCAGCCAAGATGACGGGGGCCTATACAATGAGCAGTTCTTC

clone size: few
D gene: -
J gene: TRBJ2-3
V gene: TRBV5-1
CDR3 protein: CASSPLGGPDTQYF
CDR3 DNA: TGCGCCAGCAGCCCCCTGGGGGGCCCAGATACGCAGTATTTT

clone size: -
D gene: -
J gene: TRBJ2-7
V gene: TRBV28
CDR3 protein: CASRLEGGASYEQYF
CDR3 DNA: TGTGCCAGCCGTCTCGAGGGGGGGGCCTCCTACGAGCAGTACTTC

clone size: -
D gene: TRBD1
J gene: TRBJ1-5
V gene: TRBV9
CDR3 protein: CASSVTGAINEPQHF
CDR3 DNA: TGTGCCAGCAGCGTGACAGGGGCGATCAACGAGCCCCAGCATTTT

clone size: -
D gene: -
J gene: TRBJ2-7
V gene: TRBV7-2
CDR3 protein: CASSPGPAGEQYF
CDR3 DNA: TGTGCCAGCAGCCCCGGACCCGCCGGCGAGCAGTACTTC

clone size: -
D gene: TRBD1
J gene: TRBJ2-7
V gene: TRBV29-1
CDR3 protein: CSGGQGSYEQYF
CDR3 DNA: TGCAGCGGGGGACAGGGGTCCTACGAGCAGTACTTC

clone size: -
D gene: -
J gene: TRBJ2-1
V gene: TRBV20-1
CDR3 protein: CSAIRDNEQFF
CDR3 DNA: TGCAGTGCTATACGTGACAATGAGCAGTTCTTC

clone size: -
D gene: -
J gene: TRBJ2-1
V gene: TRBV7-9
CDR3 protein: CASSPEGIVAGEQFF
CDR3 DNA: TGTGCCAGCAGCCCAGAGGGGATCGTCGCGGGTGAGCAGTTCTTC

clone size: -
D gene: TRBD1
J gene: TRBJ2-7
V gene: TRBV2
CDR3 protein: CASRTGVEQYF
CDR3 DNA: TGTGCCAGCAGGACAGGGGTCGAGCAGTACTTC

clone size: few
D gene: -
J gene: TRBJ2-7
V gene: TRBV29-1
CDR3 protein: CSVEGTDYEQYF
CDR3 DNA: TGCAGCGTTGAAGGGACAGATTACGAGCAGTACTTC

clone size: -
D gene: -
J gene: TRBJ2-1
V gene: TRBV11-2
CDR3 protein: CASSLGGAWNEQFF
CDR3 DNA: TGTGCCAGCAGCTTAGGGGGGGCTTGGAATGAGCAGTTCTTC

clone size: -
D gene: -
J gene: TRBJ1-1
V gene: TRBV19
CDR3 protein: CASSMGAKPGTEAFF
CDR3 DNA: TGTGCCAGTAGTATGGGGGCCAAACCGGGCACTGAAGCTTTCTTT

clone size: -
D gene: TRBD1
J gene: TRBJ1-2
V gene: TRBV30
CDR3 protein: CAWSGQGYGYTF
CDR3 DNA: TGTGCCTGGAGTGGACAGGGCTATGGCTACACCTTC

clone size: -
D gene: TRBD1
J gene: TRBJ2-7
V gene: TRBV7-2
CDR3 protein: CASSPRQGLNEQYF
CDR3 DNA: TGTGCCAGCAGCCCCAGACAGGGGCTTAACGAGCAGTACTTC

clone size: few
D gene: TRBD1
J gene: TRBJ1-6
V gene: TRBV2
CDR3 protein: CASKDRVLDQDNSPLHF
CDR3 DNA: TGTGCCAGCAAGGACAGGGTTCTCGACCAGGATAATTCACCCCTCCACTTT

clone size: -
D gene: -
J gene: TRBJ1-4
V gene: TRBV2
CDR3 protein: CASSFGEKLFF
CDR3 DNA: TGTGCCAGCAGTTTCGGTGAAAAACTGTTTTTT

clone size: -
D gene: -
J gene: TRBJ2-5
V gene: TRBV10-3
CDR3 protein: CAISGSEETQYF
CDR3 DNA: TGTGCCATCAGCGGCTCAGAGGAGACCCAGTACTTC

clone size: -
D gene: -
J gene: TRBJ2-7
V gene: TRBV7-2
CDR3 protein: CASSLDNGSYEQYF
CDR3 DNA: TGTGCCAGCAGCTTAGACAACGGATCCTACGAGCAGTACTTC

clone size: -
D gene: -
J gene: TRBJ2-7
V gene: TRBV7-9
CDR3 protein: CASSLAGDTYEQYF
CDR3 DNA: TGTGCCAGCAGCTTAGCAGGGGACACTTACGAGCAGTACTTC

clone size: -
D gene: TRBD1
J gene: TRBJ1-5
V gene: TRBV7-2
CDR3 protein: CASSPLGQGGNQPQHF
CDR3 DNA: TGTGCCAGCAGCCCCCTGGGACAGGGAGGCAATCAGCCCCAGCATTTT